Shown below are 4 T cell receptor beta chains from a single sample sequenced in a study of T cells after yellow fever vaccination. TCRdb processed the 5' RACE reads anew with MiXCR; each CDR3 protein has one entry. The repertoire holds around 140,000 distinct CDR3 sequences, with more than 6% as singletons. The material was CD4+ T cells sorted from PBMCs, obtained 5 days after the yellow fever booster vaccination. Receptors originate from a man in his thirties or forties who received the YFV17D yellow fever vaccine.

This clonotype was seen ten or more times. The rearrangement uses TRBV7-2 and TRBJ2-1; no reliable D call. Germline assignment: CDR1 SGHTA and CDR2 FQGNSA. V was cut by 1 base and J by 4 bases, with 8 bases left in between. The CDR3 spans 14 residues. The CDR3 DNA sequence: TGTGCCAGCAGCTTAGATCCTGCATACAATGAGCAGTTCTTC. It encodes CASSLDPAYNEQFF. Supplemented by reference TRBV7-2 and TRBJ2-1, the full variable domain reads GAGVSQSPSNKVTEKGKDVELRCDPISGHTALYWYRQSLGQGLEFLIYFQGNSAPDKSGLPSDRFSAERTGGSVSTLTIQRTQQEDSAVYLCASSLDPAYNEQFFGPGTRLTVL.

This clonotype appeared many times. The CDR3 nucleotides read TGTGCCAGCAGCCCTTCGGGGTTCGGTCAGCCCCAGCATTTT. It specifies CASSPSGFGQPQHF. The chain carries TRBV27 and TRBJ1-5; unclear D gene. V was clipped by 6 bases and J by 6 bases, with 15 bases between them. Germline lookup yields CDR1 MNHEY and CDR2 SMNVEV (reference sequence). This CDR3 contains 14 residues.

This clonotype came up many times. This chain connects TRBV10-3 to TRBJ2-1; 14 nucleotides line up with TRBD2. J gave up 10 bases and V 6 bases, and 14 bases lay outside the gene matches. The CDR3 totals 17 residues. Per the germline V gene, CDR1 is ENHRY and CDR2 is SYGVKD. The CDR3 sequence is CAIRGTSGSRAGEEQFF. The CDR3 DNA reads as TGTGCCATCAGGGGGACTAGCGGGAGCCGGGCGGGGGAAGAGCAGTTCTTC.

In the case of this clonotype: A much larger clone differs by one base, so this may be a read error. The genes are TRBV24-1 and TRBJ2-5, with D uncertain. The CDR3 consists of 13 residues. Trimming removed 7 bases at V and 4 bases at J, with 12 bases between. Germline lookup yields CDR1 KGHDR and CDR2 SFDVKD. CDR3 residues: CATRDPLIETQYF. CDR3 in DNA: TGTGCCACCAGAGACCCCTTGATAGAGACCCAGTACTTC.